Below, 8 T cell receptor beta chains from the same sample are listed, as sequenced in a study of shared T cell receptors in the human thymus. Only in-frame clones appear in the TCRdb table, and some are missing; sequencing was by immunoSEQ multiplex PCR. The sample has approximately 490,000 clones, more than 75% seen once. The sample was also reused in another study, on human thymus T cells.

The specimen sequenced was thymocytes. These receptors were collected from a boy under three years old with a congenital heart defect.

The chain carries TRBV4-3 and TRBJ2-7; 8 bases are shared with TRBD1. The CDR3 is made up of 18 amino acids. The V gene end was trimmed by 1 base and the J gene end by 2 bases; junction bases not matched to a gene: 13. The germline gives CDR1 LGHNA, CDR2 YSLEER. The CDR3 loop reads CASSQARGQAKITYEQYF. The CDR3 DNA reads as TGCGCCAGCAGCCAAGCTCGGGGACAGGCTAAGATTACCTACGAGCAGTACTTC.

The chain couples TRBV29-1 to TRBJ2-2; 8 nucleotides agree with TRBD1. J gave up 9 bases and V 4 bases, and 4 bases lay outside the gene matches. CDR3 length: 12 residues. Germline V gene lookup returns CDR1 SQVTM and CDR2 ANQGSEA. The DNA for the CDR3 is TGCAGCGTTGGGACAGGGTCCCGGGAGCTGTTTTTT. This encodes CSVGTGSRELFF.

V gene TRBV14 combines with J gene TRBJ2-7; the D gene is possibly TRBD2 (5 bases). With 4 bases removed from V and 0 bases from J, the gap between germline ends came to 13 bases. The CDR3 sequence is 15 residues long. Germline CDR1 is SGHDN and CDR2 is FVKESK. The CDR3 DNA reads TGTGCCAGCAGCCCCGGTCAGCGGAGCTCCTACGAGCAGTACTTC. Its translation is CASSPGQRSSYEQYF.

The chain is built from TRBV4-3 and TRBJ2-1; TRBD2 matches at 10 bases. The germline V gene encodes CDR1 LGHNA and CDR2 YSLEER. This CDR3 is 17 amino acids long. V dropped 3 bases and J dropped 6; count of bases not matched to a gene: 11. CDR3 in amino acids: CASSQGPGTSVCNEQFF. The DNA for the CDR3 is TGCGCCAGCAGCCAGGGACCCGGGACTAGCGTCTGCAATGAGCAGTTCTTC.

This sequence joins TRBV7-9 and TRBJ1-3; TRBD1 is a possible D gene (6 bases). The CDR3 is 14 residues long. Germline CDR1 is SEHNR and CDR2 is FQNEAQ (reference sequence). V dropped 8 bases and J dropped 0 bases, with 11 bases sitting between them. CDR3 DNA: TGTGCCAGCCGGGGGGCTAGCTCTGGAAACACCATATATTTT. Protein sequence: CASRGASSGNTIYF.

The chain carries TRBV4-3 and TRBJ2-7, with D perhaps TRBD2 (7 bases). V was pared by 0 bases and J by 4 bases, with 22 bases between. The CDR3 runs 18 residues. Looked up from germline, CDR1 is LGHNA and CDR2 is YSLEER. The chain's CDR3 is CASSQDRGGSGEKYEQYF. The DNA of the CDR3 is TGCGCCAGCAGCCAAGATAGGGGGGGTTCGGGGGAGAAGTACGAGCAGTACTTC.

The chain combines TRBV10-2 with TRBJ2-7, with D perhaps TRBD2 (5 bases). This CDR3 has 15 amino acids. Germline assignment: CDR1 WSHSY and CDR2 SAAADI. The V end was cut by 8 bases, the J end by 2 bases, with 19 bases between. In DNA form, the CDR3 reads TGCGCCAGCGGCCCCCGGGGTAGTCCAGCCTACGAGCAGTACTTC. This translates into CASGPRGSPAYEQYF.

The chain is built from TRBV10-1 and TRBJ2-2; 8 bases match TRBD2. With V trimmed by 2 bases and J by 0 bases, 2 bases remained unmatched. This CDR3 has 16 amino acids. CDR1 and CDR2 (germline): WNHNN, SYGVQD (reference sequence). The CDR3 region has the DNA TGCGCCAGCAGTGAGGGGACTAGATCGAACACCGGGGAGCTGTTTTTT. Translation: CASSEGTRSNTGELFF.